This T cell receptor (beta chain) was obtained from a study of beta chain features in type 1 diabetes. Study-wide background: Cell yields, gender and age were similar in healthy donors and patients. Study findings and constraints: Shorter TCRB CDR3s, moderately but significantly so, marked every one of the four CD4+ subsets in Type 1 diabetes patients. The study left unresolved whether HLA type influences TCRB rearrangement.

Turning to this clone: Its antigen is unknown.

Trimming took off 2 bases at V and 0 bases at J, with 5 bases between the two ends. The CDR3 is 12 residues long. Germline assignment: CDR1 SQVTM and CDR2 ANQGSEA. Reverse transcription of all isolated RNA meant that expressed TCRB transcripts were sequenced. Assay used: immunoSEQ multiplex PCR; TCRdb lists only in-frame clones, some missing. The sample holds more than 250,000 clones, roughly 24% seen once. Material for sequencing was naive CD4+ T cells from blood. The source of this sequence is a woman in her thirties with type 1 diabetes. The chain carries TRBV29-1 and TRBJ2-7; no clear D. CDR3 DNA: TGCAGCGTTGAATTATACTCCTACGAGCAGTACTTC. It translates to CSVELYSYEQYF.